This entry lists 15 T cell receptor beta chains sequenced from one sample in a study of blood T cell repertoires in COVID-19. Produced via immunoSEQ multiplex PCR; TCRdb's table is partial and in-frame only. The sample has about 300,000 clones, around 84% seen once. The sample consisted of peripheral blood. The receptor source for this set is a human donor with COVID-19, enrolled during active disease. The donor label of this sample is uncertain.

The chain joins TRBV28 to TRBJ1-2; D remains ambiguous. V lost 3 bases to trimming and J lost 0 bases, with 11 bases between them. Germline V CDR1 and CDR2: MDHEN, SYDVKM. CDR3 length: 15 residues. As DNA, the CDR3 is TGTGCCAGCAGTTTGTCAGATCCTGCTAACTATGGCTACACCTTC. Translated, it gives CASSLSDPANYGYTF.

The rearrangement links TRBV3-1 (or the pseudogene TRBV3-2) to TRBJ2-1; 12 bases agree with TRBD2. J gave up 12 bases and V 4 bases, and 16 bases lay outside the gene matches. Germline CDR1 reads LGHDT; CDR2 reads YNNKEL (reference sequence). The CDR3 covers 17 residues. The CDR3 coding sequence is TGTGCCAGCAGCCCAAGGGGGCTAGCGGGAGGGTACAGAGGGCAGTTCTTC. It codes for CASSPRGLAGGYRGQFF.

This sequence joins TRBV5-4 and TRBJ2-2, with D possibly TRBD1 on 5 matching bases. Trimming left V 0 bases short and J 0 bases short, with 12 bases between. CDR3 length: 17 amino acids. CDR1 and CDR2 from the germline V gene are SGHNT and YYREEE (reference sequence). CDR3 in DNA: TGTGCCAGCAGCTTGGATCTTGACAGCGCGAACACCGGGGAGCTGTTTTTT. Amino acid sequence: CASSLDLDSANTGELFF.

The chain combines TRBV9 with TRBJ2-7; 8 bases align to TRBD1. The CDR3 runs to 15 residues. Germline lookup yields CDR1 SGDLS and CDR2 YYNGEE. The V segment lost 5 bases and the J segment 7 bases; nucleotides outside the gene matches: 14. In nucleotides, the CDR3 is TGTGCCAGCAGTTTAGGGGGGCAGGGGGCGCCGGAGCAGTACTTC. Its translation is CASSLGGQGAPEQYF.

The V call is TRBV7-6, the J call TRBJ2-2; 7 bases agree with TRBD1. The CDR3 is 18 residues long. V lost 2 bases to trimming and J lost 4 bases; unmatched junction nucleotides: 13. The germline gives CDR1 SGHVS, CDR2 FNYEAQ. Written as DNA, the CDR3 is TGTGCCAGCAGCTTATATGTTCAAGGGGGCGGCGGCACCGGGGAGCTGTTTTTT. It is translated as CASSLYVQGGGGTGELFF.

This clone was seen only once. The V and J genes are TRBV2 and TRBJ2-7; 12 bases line up with TRBD2. The CDR3 is 15 amino acids. CDR1 is SNHLY and CDR2 is FYNNEI in the germline V gene. After removal of 4 bases from V and 7 bases from J, the junction contained 8 bases not matched to a gene. DNA for the CDR3: TGTGCCAGCAGTGGAGGACTAGCGGGATACCAGGAGCAGTACTTC. Its translation: CASSGGLAGYQEQYF.

This clone showed up just once. This chain links TRBV1 with TRBJ2-3; no check of the table's D call, TRBD2, against the DNA was made. TRBV1 is designated a pseudogene. The CDR3 contains 15 residues. For the CDR3, the DNA is TGCACCAGCAGCCAAGATCTAGGTAGTGTCGATACGCAGTATTTT. This sequence encodes CTSSQDLGSVDTQYF.

The chain combines TRBV9 with TRBJ2-1; 9 bases map to TRBD2. CDR3 length: 15 amino acids. The V gene end was trimmed by 0 bases and the J gene end by 9 bases; junction bases not matched to a gene: 7. The germline CDR1 and CDR2 sequences are SGDLS and YYNGEE. The chain's CDR3 is CASSVGGGRAREQFF. The CDR3 nucleotides are TGTGCCAGCAGCGTAGGTGGCGGGAGGGCGCGTGAGCAGTTCTTC.

The V gene is TRBV21-1, the J gene TRBJ2-6; the table's D call TRBD1 went unverified against the DNA. TRBV21-1 is termed a pseudogene. CDR3 length equals 15 residues. CDR3 protein: CASSPRGCGANVLTF. The CDR3 nucleotides read TGTGCCAGCAGCCCAAGGGGTTGTGGGGCCAACGTCCTGACTTTC.

J is TRBJ1-1 and V is TRBV25-1, with D unresolved. This CDR3 spans 11 amino acids. Germline values: CDR1 MGHDK, CDR2 SYGVNS. Trimming pared 7 bases from V and 11 bases from J, leaving 14 bases between. CDR3 DNA sequence: TGTGCCAGCACAACGGGAATTCGGGCTTTCTTT. Its protein product is CASTTGIRAFF. Drawing the rest from reference TRBV25-1 and TRBJ1-1, the complete variable domain is EADIYQTPRYLVIGTGKKITLECSQTMGHDKMYWYQQDPGMELHLIHYSYGVNSTEKGDLSSESTVSRIRTEHFPLTLESARPSHTSQYLCASTTGIRAFFGQGTRLTVV.

J is TRBJ1-6 and V is TRBV7-8; TRBD1 matches 7 bases. The trim removed 6 bases at V and 7 bases at J, leaving 9 bases unmatched. Germline CDR1 is SGHVS and CDR2 is FQNEAQ. The CDR3 runs 15 residues. CDR3 nucleotide sequence: TGTGCCAGCAGAAAAGGGGGCACGGCCAATTCACCCCTCCACTTT. Residues: CASRKGGTANSPLHF.

CDR3 amino acids: CASSYDRGYGDTQYF. The CDR3 DNA reads as TGTGCCAGCAGCTATGACAGGGGGTATGGAGATACGCAGTATTTT. The rearrangement joins TRBV11-2 to TRBJ2-3, with 9 positions matching TRBD1. Per the germline V gene, CDR1 is SGHAT and CDR2 is FQNNGV. This CDR3 is built from 15 residues. V was pared by 4 bases and J by 5 bases, with 7 bases of the junction left unmatched.

The gene calls are TRBV2 and TRBJ2-1, with 7 bases identical to TRBD2. Germline V gene data show CDR1 as SNHLY and CDR2 as FYNNEI. CDR3 size: 16 residues. Trimming cost V 2 bases and J 9 bases; bases outside gene matches: 13. CDR3 residues: CASSERGGSYNREQFF. The CDR3 DNA is TGTGCCAGCAGTGAAAGGGGCGGGAGCTACAACCGTGAGCAGTTCTTC.

The rearrangement joins TRBV30 to TRBJ1-5; 9 bases align to TRBD1. This CDR3 has 14 amino acids. CDR1 is GTSNPN, CDR2 SVGIG, per germline (reference sequence). V was pared by 5 bases and J by 0 bases, with 2 bases of the junction left unmatched. This chain's CDR3 is CAWSTGGSNQPQHF. The CDR3 coding sequence is TGTGCCTGGTCGACAGGGGGTAGCAATCAGCCCCAGCATTTT.

This chain connects TRBV3-1 (or the pseudogene TRBV3-2) to TRBJ2-7, with D maybe TRBD1 (6 bases). Trimming pared 5 bases from V and 1 base from J, leaving 9 bases between. The CDR3 is made up of 13 amino acids. Germline-derived CDR1 and CDR2 are LGHDT and YNNKEL (reference sequence). Here the CDR3 DNA reads TGTGCCAGCAGCGGGGACACTTCCTACGAGCAGTACTTC. Its translation: CASSGDTSYEQYF.